This T cell receptor (beta chain) was recorded in a study of blood T cell repertoires in COVID-19. Per the study methods: Reference gene primer amplification gave nucleated cell count estimates. Generated by immunoSEQ multiplex PCR, the TCRdb table keeps only in-frame clones and is missing some. D and trimming were read from the DNA, whereas the V and J calls and clone size are those reported in that table. The table has some 320,000 clones, approximately 89% seen once. The CDR3 spans 15 residues. With V trimmed by 0 bases and J by 2 bases, 2 bases remained unmatched. From germline, CDR1 is SGHRS and CDR2 YFSETQ. Adults between roughly 18 and 95 years of age took part from more than 20 US areas. Cohort assignment relied on participant-reported clinical history.

This clonotype was obtained from a woman aged 25 to 39 who had recovered from COVID-19. The chain couples TRBV5-1 to TRBJ2-1; 7 bases line up with TRBD1. Sequenced material: PBMCs or T cells enriched from blood (not recorded which). The CDR3 DNA reads TGCGCCAGCAGCTTGGGGACAGGCGCCTACAATGAGCAGTTCTTC. It codes for CASSLGTGAYNEQFF.